The clone carrying this TCR beta chain appeared many times. The data belong to a study of regulatory T cells in long-lasting Graves disease. Researchers made TCR beta libraries by using iRepertoire HTBI primers and running Arm-PCR on CDR3 regions. MiXCR was run by TCRdb on the multiplex PCR reads, yielding one entry per CDR3 protein. Among about 420,000 distinct CDR3 sequences, approximately 16% were seen once, and the ten largest hold 20% to 25%. The CDR3 runs 14 residues. V lost 5 bases and J lost 0, with 10 bases in between. Germline V lookup: CDR1 LNHNV, CDR2 YYDKDF (reference sequence). As for time point: newly diagnosed GD, antithyroid drugs for less than 3 months. RNA isolated from PBMCs was used to make the TCR library. The sample was also reused in another study, on T cells in Graves' hyperthyroidism and ophthalmopathy.

Sequences were derived from peripheral blood mononuclear cells (PBMCs), sampled at new diagnosis, from a patient treated with antithyroid drugs. The V gene is TRBV15, the J gene TRBJ1-1; TRBD1 might be the D (5 bases). The source of this sequence is a woman aged 18-35 years with Graves disease. The CDR3 DNA sequence: TGTGCCACCAGCTCGGGGGAGTTGAACACTGAAGCTTTCTTT. It yields the protein CATSSGELNTEAFF.